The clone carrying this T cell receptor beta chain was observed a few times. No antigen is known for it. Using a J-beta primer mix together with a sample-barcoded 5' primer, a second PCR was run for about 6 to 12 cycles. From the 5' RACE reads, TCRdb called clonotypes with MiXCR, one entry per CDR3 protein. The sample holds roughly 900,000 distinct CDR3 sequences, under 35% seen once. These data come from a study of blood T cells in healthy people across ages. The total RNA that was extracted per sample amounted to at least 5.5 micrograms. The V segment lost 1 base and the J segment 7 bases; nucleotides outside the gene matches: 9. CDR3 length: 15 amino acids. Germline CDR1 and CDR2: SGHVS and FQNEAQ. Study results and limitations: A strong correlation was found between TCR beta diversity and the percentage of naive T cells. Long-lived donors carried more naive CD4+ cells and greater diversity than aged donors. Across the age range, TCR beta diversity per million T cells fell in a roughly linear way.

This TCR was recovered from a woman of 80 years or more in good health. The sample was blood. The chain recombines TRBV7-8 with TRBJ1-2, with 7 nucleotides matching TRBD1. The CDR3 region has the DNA TGTGCCAGCAGCTTAGACACTACAGGGGAGGGTGGCTACACCTTC. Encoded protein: CASSLDTTGEGGYTF.